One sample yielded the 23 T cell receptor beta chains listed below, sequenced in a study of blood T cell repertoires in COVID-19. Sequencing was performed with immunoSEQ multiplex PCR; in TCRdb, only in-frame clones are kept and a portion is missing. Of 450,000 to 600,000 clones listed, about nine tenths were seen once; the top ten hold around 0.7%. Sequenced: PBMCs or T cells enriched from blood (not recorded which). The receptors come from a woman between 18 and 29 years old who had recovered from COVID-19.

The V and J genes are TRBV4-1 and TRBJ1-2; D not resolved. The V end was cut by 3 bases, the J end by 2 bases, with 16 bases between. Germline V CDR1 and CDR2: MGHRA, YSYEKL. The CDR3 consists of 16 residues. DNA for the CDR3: TGCGCCAGCAGCCAGGCCTCGGAACGGGTCAACTATGGCTACACCTTC. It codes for CASSQASERVNYGYTF.

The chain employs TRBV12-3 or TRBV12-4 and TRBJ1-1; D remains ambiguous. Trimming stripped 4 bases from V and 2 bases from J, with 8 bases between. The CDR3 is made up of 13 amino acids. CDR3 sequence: CASSSNINTEAFF. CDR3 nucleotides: TGTGCCAGCAGTTCGAACATCAACACTGAAGCTTTCTTT.

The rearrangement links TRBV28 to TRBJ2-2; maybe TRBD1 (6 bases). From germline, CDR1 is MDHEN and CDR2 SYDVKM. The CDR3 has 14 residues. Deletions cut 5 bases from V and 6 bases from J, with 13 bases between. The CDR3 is CASSLPQGAGELFF. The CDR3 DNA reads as TGTGCCAGCAGTCTACCACAGGGTGCCGGGGAGCTGTTTTTT.

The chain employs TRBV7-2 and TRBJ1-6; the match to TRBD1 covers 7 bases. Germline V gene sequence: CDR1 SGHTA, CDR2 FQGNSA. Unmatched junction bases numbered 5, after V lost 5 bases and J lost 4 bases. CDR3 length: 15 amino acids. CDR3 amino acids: CASSLGQAYNSPLHF. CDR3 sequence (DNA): TGTGCCAGCAGCCTTGGACAGGCTTATAATTCACCCCTCCACTTT.

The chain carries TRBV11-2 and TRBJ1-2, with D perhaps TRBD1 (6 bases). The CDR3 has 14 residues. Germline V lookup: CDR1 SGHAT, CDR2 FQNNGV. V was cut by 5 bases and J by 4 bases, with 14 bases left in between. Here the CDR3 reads CASSPLTGTYGYTF. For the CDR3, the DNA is TGTGCCAGCAGCCCGCTAACAGGGACCTATGGCTACACCTTC.

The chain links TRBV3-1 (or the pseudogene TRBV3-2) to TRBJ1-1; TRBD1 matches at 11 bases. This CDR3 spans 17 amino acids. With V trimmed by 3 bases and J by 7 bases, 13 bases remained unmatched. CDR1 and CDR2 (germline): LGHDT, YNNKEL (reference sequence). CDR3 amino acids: CASSQNRDRGLLDEAFF. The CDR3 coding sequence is TGTGCCAGCAGCCAGAACCGGGACAGGGGGTTATTGGATGAAGCTTTCTTT.

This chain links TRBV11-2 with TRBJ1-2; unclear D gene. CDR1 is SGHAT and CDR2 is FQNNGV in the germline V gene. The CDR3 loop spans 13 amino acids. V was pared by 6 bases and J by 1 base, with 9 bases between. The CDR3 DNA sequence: TGTGCCAGCAGATCGAGCCTTAACTATGGCTACACCTTC. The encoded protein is CASRSSLNYGYTF.

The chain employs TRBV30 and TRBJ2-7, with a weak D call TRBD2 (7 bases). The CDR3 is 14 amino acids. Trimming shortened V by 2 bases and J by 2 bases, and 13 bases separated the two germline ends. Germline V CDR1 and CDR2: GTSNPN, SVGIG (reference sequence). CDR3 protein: CAWSRGGTAYEQYF. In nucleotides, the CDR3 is TGTGCCTGGAGTAGGGGGGGAACAGCCTACGAGCAGTACTTC.

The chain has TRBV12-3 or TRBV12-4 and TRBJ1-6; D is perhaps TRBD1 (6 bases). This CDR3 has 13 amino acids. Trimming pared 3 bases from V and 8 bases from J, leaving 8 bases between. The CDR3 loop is CASSFKGDSPLHF. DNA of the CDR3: TGTGCCAGCAGTTTTAAGGGGGATTCACCCCTCCACTTT.

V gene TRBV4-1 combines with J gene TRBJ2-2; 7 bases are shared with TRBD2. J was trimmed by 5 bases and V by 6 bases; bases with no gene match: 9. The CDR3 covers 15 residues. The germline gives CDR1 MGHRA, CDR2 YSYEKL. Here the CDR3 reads CASSHGTTRTGELFF. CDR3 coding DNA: TGCGCCAGCAGTCACGGGACTACTCGAACCGGGGAGCTGTTTTTT.

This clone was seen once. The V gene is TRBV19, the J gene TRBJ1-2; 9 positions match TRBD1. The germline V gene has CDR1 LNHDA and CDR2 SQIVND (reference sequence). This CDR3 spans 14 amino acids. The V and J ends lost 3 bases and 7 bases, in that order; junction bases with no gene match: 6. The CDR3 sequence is CASSIPGTGSGYTF. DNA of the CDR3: TGTGCCAGTAGTATTCCCGGGACAGGGAGTGGCTACACCTTC.

The CDR3 spells CAISGSGGETQYF. The CDR3 bases are TGTGCCATCAGTGGATCGGGGGGGGAGACCCAGTACTTC. The J gene is TRBJ2-5, the V gene TRBV10-3; 8 bases are shared with TRBD2. Germline V gene data show CDR1 as ENHRY and CDR2 as SYGVKD. With 4 bases clipped from V and 5 bases from J, the junction kept 3 bases outside the gene matches. The CDR3 is 13 residues long.

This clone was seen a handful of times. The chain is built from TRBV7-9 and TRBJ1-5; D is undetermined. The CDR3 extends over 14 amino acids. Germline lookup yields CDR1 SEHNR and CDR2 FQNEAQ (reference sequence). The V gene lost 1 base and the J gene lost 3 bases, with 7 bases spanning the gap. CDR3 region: CASSLDGYNQPQHF. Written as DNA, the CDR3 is TGTGCCAGCAGCTTAGACGGTTACAATCAGCCCCAGCATTTT.

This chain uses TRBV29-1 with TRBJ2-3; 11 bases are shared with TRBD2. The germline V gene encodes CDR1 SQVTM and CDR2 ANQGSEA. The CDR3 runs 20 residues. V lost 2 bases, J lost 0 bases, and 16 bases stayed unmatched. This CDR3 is CSVERYWAELAGASTDTQYF. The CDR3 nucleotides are TGCAGCGTTGAAAGGTACTGGGCAGAACTAGCGGGGGCTAGCACAGATACGCAGTATTTT.

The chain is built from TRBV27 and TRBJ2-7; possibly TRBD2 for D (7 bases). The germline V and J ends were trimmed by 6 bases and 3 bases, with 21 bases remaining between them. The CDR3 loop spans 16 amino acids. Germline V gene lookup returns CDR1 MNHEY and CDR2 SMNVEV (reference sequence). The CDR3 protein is CASSWGLGGGHYEQYF. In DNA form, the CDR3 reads TGTGCCAGCAGCTGGGGATTGGGGGGGGGCCACTACGAGCAGTACTTC.

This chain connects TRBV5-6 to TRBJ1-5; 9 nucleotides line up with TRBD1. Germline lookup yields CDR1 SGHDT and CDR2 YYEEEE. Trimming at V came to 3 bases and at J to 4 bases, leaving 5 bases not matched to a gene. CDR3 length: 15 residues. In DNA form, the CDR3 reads TGTGCCAGCAGCTCCTGGGACAGGGAAAATCAGCCCCAGCATTTT. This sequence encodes CASSSWDRENQPQHF.

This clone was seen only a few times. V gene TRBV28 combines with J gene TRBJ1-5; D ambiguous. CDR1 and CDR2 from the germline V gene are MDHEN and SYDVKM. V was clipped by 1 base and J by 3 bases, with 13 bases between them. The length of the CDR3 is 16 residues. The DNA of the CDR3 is TGTGCCAGCAGTTTATCCACCGGGTTACCCAATCAGCCCCAGCATTTT. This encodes CASSLSTGLPNQPQHF. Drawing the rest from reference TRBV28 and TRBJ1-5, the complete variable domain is DVKVTQSSRYLVKRTGEKVFLECVQDMDHENMFWYRQDPGLGLRLIYFSYDVKMKEKGDIPEGYSVSREKKERFSLILESASTNQTSMYLCASSLSTGLPNQPQHFGDGTRLSIL.

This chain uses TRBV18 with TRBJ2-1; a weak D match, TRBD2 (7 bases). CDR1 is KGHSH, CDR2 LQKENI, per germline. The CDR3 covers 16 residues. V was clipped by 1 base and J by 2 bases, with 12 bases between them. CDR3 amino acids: CASSPQGGVAYNEQFF. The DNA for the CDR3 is TGTGCCAGCTCACCACAGGGGGGGGTAGCCTACAATGAGCAGTTCTTC.

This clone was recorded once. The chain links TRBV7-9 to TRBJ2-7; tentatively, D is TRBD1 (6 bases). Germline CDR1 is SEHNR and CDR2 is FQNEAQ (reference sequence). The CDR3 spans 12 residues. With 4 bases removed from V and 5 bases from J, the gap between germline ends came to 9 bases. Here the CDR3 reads CASSSPGDEQYF. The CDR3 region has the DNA TGTGCCAGCAGCTCTCCAGGGGACGAGCAGTACTTC.

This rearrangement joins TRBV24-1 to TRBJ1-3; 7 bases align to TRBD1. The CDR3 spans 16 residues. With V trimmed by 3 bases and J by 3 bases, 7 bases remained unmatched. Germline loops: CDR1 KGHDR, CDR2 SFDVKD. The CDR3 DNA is TGTGCCACCAGTGATACCGACAGGGTGGGTGGAAACACCATATATTTT. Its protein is CATSDTDRVGGNTIYF.

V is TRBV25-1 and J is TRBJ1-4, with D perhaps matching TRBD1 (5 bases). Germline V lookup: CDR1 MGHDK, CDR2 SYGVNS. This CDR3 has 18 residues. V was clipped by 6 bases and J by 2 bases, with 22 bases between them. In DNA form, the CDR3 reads TGTGCCAGCAGGAAAGGCCCCGGAGGGGCTGGGACTAATGAAAAACTGTTTTTT. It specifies CASRKGPGGAGTNEKLFF.

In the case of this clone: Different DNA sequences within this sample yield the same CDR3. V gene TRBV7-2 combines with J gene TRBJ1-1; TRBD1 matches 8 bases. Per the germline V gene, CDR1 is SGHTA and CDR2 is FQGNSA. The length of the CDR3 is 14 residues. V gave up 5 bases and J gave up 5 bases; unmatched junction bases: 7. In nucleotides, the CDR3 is TGTGCCAGCAGCCCGCAGGGGGCGAGAACTGAAGCTTTCTTT. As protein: CASSPQGARTEAFF.

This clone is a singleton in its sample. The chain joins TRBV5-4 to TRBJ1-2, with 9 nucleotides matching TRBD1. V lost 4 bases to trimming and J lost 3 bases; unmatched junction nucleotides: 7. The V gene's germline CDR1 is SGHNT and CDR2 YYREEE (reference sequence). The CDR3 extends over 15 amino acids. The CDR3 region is CASSRDRAGDYGYTF. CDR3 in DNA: TGTGCCAGCAGCCGGGACAGGGCGGGGGACTATGGCTACACCTTC. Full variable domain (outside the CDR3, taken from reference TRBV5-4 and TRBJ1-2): ETGVTQSPTHLIKTRGQQVTLRCSSQSGHNTVSWYQQALGQGPQFIFQYYREEENGRGNFPPRFSGLQFPNYSSELNVNALELDDSALYLCASSRDRAGDYGYTFGSGTRLTVV.